This T cell receptor beta chain was captured in a study of cytomegalovirus exposure and HLA in healthy donors. Use of 60 Vbeta and 13 Jbeta primers characterized the PCR. Generated by immunoSEQ multiplex PCR, the TCRdb table keeps only in-frame clones and is missing some. Among approximately 190,000 clones listed, 75% to 90% were seen once. In germline, CDR1 is MNHEY, CDR2 SVGAGI. The CDR3 totals 13 residues. The V end was cut by 6 bases, the J end by 1 base, with 7 bases between. Study results and caveats: Being productive about 87% or about 30% of the time was typical of most TCR beta V segments in an earlier analysis.

Concerning this clone itself: Its antigen is as yet unknown.

The receptor's source is a woman between 45 and 65 years old in good health and CMV-seropositive. The chain couples TRBV6-5 to TRBJ1-5, with a weak D call TRBD1 (5 bases). Sequenced sample: PBMCs. In DNA, the CDR3 is TGTGCCAGCAGGGGGGGAAGCAATCAGCCCCAGCATTTT. This codes for CASRGGSNQPQHF.